This T cell receptor (beta chain) was captured in a study of OX40 agonist ivuxolimab in advanced cancers. At the level of the study: Patients' therapy was ivuxolimab, an antibody that acts as an agonist of OX40 (CD134).

CDR1 and CDR2 from the germline V gene are SNHLY and FYNNEI. The CDR3 consists of 14 residues. V lost 6 bases, J lost 1 base, and 4 bases stayed unmatched. The table came from immunoSEQ multiplex PCR; TCRdb's copy has only in-frame clones and leaves some out. The table records fewer than 20,000 clones, approximately 80% of them present only once. Turning to this clone: The target antigen is unknown.

Study findings and constraints: More expanded clones were found, on average, in CD8+ than in CD4+ T cells. Individuals who were partial responders at 0.1-3.0 mg/kg had clonal expansion that ranked among the lowest.

The J gene is TRBJ2-7, the V gene TRBV2; 9 bases are shared with TRBD2. The sequence came from an adult with an advanced solid tumor such as melanoma, head and neck, liver or kidney cancer. The source was CD4+ or CD8+ T cells sorted from blood, collected in a trial of the OX40 agonist ivuxolimab. CDR3 residues: CASSLAGPSYEQYF. CDR3 sequence (DNA): TGTGCCAGCAGCCTAGCGGGACCATCCTACGAGCAGTACTTC.